This T cell receptor (beta chain) was sequenced during a study of shared clonotypes between healthy human individuals. Notes on the study in general: The expectation was that sequencing depth would affect clonotype sharing among donors. Represented diversity (both genetic and exposure-history) was limited by the small number of donors. Collection of samples was limited to blood; tissue repertoires likely differ.

The method was immunoSEQ multiplex PCR; TCRdb's version includes in-frame clones alone and lacks a portion of them. This table holds about 560,000 clones, roughly 72% found once. The ends lost 0 bases at V and 9 bases at J; junction bases unmatched: 7. The CDR3 totals 15 residues. The germline V gene encodes CDR1 SGHTA and CDR2 FQGTGA. There are a few counts of this clone. Its antigen is undetermined. The sequenced sample consisted of PBMCs. The source of this sequence is a woman aged 40 to 49 in good health. Some clones in this sample may be carry-over from other donors' samples. The rearrangement links TRBV7-3 to TRBJ2-1; 8 bases line up with TRBD2. The DNA of the CDR3 is TGTGCCAGCAGCTTAACCGCGACTAGCGAAGGTGAGCAGTTCTTC. Its translation: CASSLTATSEGEQFF.